Listed here are 19 T cell receptor beta chains from one sample, sequenced in a study of blood T cell repertoires in COVID-19 (dated by TCRdb to 2020 to 2021). The library was made by the immunoSEQ multiplex PCR assay. In TCRdb, the immuneACCESS table is reduced to in-frame sequences with V and J assigned. These tables do not hold every clone; where another copy was compared, an unresolved V gene accounts for under half, and the others remain unexplained. Within this sample are 95,000 to 150,000 clones, with around 87% of them counted one time only. The ten largest clones represent 25% to 35% of the sample. Sequenced material: peripheral blood. These receptors all stem from a woman in her 70s with acute or convalescent COVID-19.

The rearrangement uses TRBV5-4 and TRBJ2-4; 12 bases map to TRBD2. The length of the CDR3 is 14 residues. With 6 bases clipped from V and 8 bases from J, the junction kept 6 bases outside the gene matches. CDR1 is SGHNT and CDR2 is YYREEE in the germline V gene (reference sequence). The CDR3: CASTLAGGPHIQYF. The CDR3 DNA reads TGTGCCAGCACCCTAGCGGGGGGGCCGCACATTCAGTACTTC.

J is TRBJ1-5 and V is TRBV6-1; D is unresolved. The length of the CDR3 is 15 residues. Germline V gene sequence: CDR1 MNHNS, CDR2 SASEGT. The germline V and J ends were trimmed by 2 bases and 1 base, with 9 bases remaining between them. The CDR3 DNA follows: TGTGCCAGCAGTGAAAACCTATGGAGCAATCAGCCCCAGCATTTT. The encoded protein is CASSENLWSNQPQHF.

In DNA form, the CDR3 reads TGCAGTGCTAGAGACGTCTCTGGCTACACCTTC. The encoded protein is CSARDVSGYTF. The gene calls are TRBV20-1 and TRBJ1-2; D is unresolved. Germline CDR1 is DFQATT and CDR2 is SNEGSKA (reference sequence). The CDR3 runs 11 residues. V was cut by 0 bases and J by 7 bases, with 6 bases left in between.

The rearrangement joins TRBV7-3 to TRBJ1-1, with 9 nucleotides matching TRBD1. The CDR3 runs to 14 residues. The ends lost 6 bases at V and 5 bases at J; junction bases unmatched: 7. CDR1 is SGHTA and CDR2 is FQGTGA in the germline V gene. The CDR3: CASSTGQGGTEAFF. The CDR3 DNA follows: TGTGCCAGCAGTACGGGACAGGGCGGAACTGAAGCTTTCTTT.

V usage is TRBV28 and J usage is TRBJ1-5; D possibly corresponds to TRBD1 (6 bases). V was clipped by 7 bases and J by 2 bases, with 18 bases between them. Germline CDR1 is MDHEN and CDR2 is SYDVKM. This CDR3 is built from 16 residues. Written as DNA, the CDR3 is TGTGCCAGCAACCCCCTACAGGGACGGCGCAATCAGCCCCAGCATTTT. Protein product: CASNPLQGRRNQPQHF. The entire variable domain, with the rest obtained from reference TRBV28 and TRBJ1-5, is as follows: DVKVTQSSRYLVKRTGEKVFLECVQDMDHENMFWYRQDPGLGLRLIYFSYDVKMKEKGDIPEGYSVSREKKERFSLILESASTNQTSMYLCASNPLQGRRNQPQHFGDGTRLSIL.

This chain uses TRBV28 with TRBJ1-4; 9 bases map to TRBD1. Germline V gene data show CDR1 as MDHEN and CDR2 as SYDVKM. With 6 bases clipped from V and 4 bases from J, the junction kept 6 bases outside the gene matches. The CDR3 consists of 15 residues. The CDR3 DNA follows: TGTGCCAGCAGCTACAGGGGGCTCGGTAATGAAAAACTGTTTTTT. Translated: CASSYRGLGNEKLFF. Drawing the rest from reference TRBV28 and TRBJ1-4, the complete variable domain is DVKVTQSSRYLVKRTGEKVFLECVQDMDHENMFWYRQDPGLGLRLIYFSYDVKMKEKGDIPEGYSVSREKKERFSLILESASTNQTSMYLCASSYRGLGNEKLFFGSGTQLSVL.

The chain carries TRBV27 and TRBJ2-7, with a possible D match to TRBD1 (6 bases). The CDR3 is 12 amino acids. V was trimmed by 5 bases and J by 4 bases, leaving 9 bases between them. Germline V CDR1 and CDR2: MNHEY, SMNVEV (reference sequence). In nucleotides, the CDR3 is TGTGCCAGCAGTCCACAGGGATACGAGCAGTACTTC. It is translated as CASSPQGYEQYF.

The chain is built from TRBV27 and TRBJ2-7; tentatively, D is TRBD1 (6 bases). The CDR3 totals 14 residues. V lost 3 bases, J lost 3 bases, and 12 bases lay in between. Germline lookup yields CDR1 MNHEY and CDR2 SMNVEV (reference sequence). The CDR3 DNA sequence: TGTGCCAGCAGTTTCAGTCAGGGGATCTACGAGCAGTACTTC. Its protein product is CASSFSQGIYEQYF.

The V gene is TRBV5-1, the J gene TRBJ1-1, with TRBD1 identical over 9 bases. CDR3 length equals 13 residues. Germline assignment: CDR1 SGHRS and CDR2 YFSETQ. The J segment lost 5 bases and the V segment lost 7 bases, leaving 6 bases of the junction unmatched. The CDR3 coding sequence is TGCGCCAGCCAGGGACAGGGTGGTACTGAAGCTTTCTTT. Translating it yields CASQGQGGTEAFF.

DNA for the CDR3: TGCGCCAGCAGCCGCGGGGGAAACACTGAAGCTTTCTTT. Translation: CASSRGGNTEAFF. The chain couples TRBV5-1 to TRBJ1-1; maybe TRBD1 (5 bases). The germline V gene has CDR1 SGHRS and CDR2 YFSETQ. Trimming cost V 4 bases and J 2 bases, with 9 bases left between them. The CDR3 sequence is 13 residues long.

This clone was counted a few times. The chain employs TRBV29-1 and TRBJ1-5; possibly TRBD1 for D (6 bases). Germline V gene data show CDR1 as SQVTM and CDR2 as ANQGSEA. The V and J ends lost 2 bases and 6 bases respectively, with 26 bases between them. CDR3 length: 18 amino acids. This chain's CDR3 is CSVELGSGGRGFGQPQHF. The CDR3, as DNA: TGCAGCGTTGAATTGGGATCGGGAGGCAGGGGATTTGGTCAGCCCCAGCATTTT.

This chain uses TRBV15 with TRBJ1-5; 7 bases match TRBD1. CDR3 length: 17 amino acids. V lost 3 bases and J lost 0; bases outside the gene matches: 8. Germline V lookup: CDR1 LNHNV, CDR2 YYDKDF (reference sequence). The CDR3 DNA reads as TGTGCCACCAGCAGGGGCTCCAGGGGGGCTAGCAATCAGCCCCAGCATTTT. Translated, it gives CATSRGSRGASNQPQHF.

The J gene is TRBJ1-2, the V gene TRBV2; unclear D gene. Germline V gives CDR1 SNHLY, CDR2 FYNNEI. The CDR3 is 12 residues long. Trimming took off 4 bases at V and 3 bases at J, with 6 bases between the two ends. This CDR3 reads CASSVRDYGYTF. The DNA for the CDR3 is TGTGCCAGCAGTGTCCGGGACTATGGCTACACCTTC.

The V call is TRBV11-2, the J call TRBJ1-1; 7 positions match TRBD1. The ends lost 5 bases at V and 2 bases at J; junction bases unmatched: 11. The CDR3 covers 16 residues. Per the germline V gene, CDR1 is SGHAT and CDR2 is FQNNGV. The CDR3 sequence: CASSLLRDSLNTEAFF. In DNA form, the CDR3 reads TGTGCCAGCAGCCTTCTCCGGGACAGCTTAAACACTGAAGCTTTCTTT.

This rearrangement joins TRBV11-2 to TRBJ1-2; 7 positions match TRBD1. The junction had 3 bases not matched to a gene; V was cut back by 5 bases and J by 3 bases. Per the germline V gene, CDR1 is SGHAT and CDR2 is FQNNGV. The CDR3 sequence is 13 residues long. This chain's CDR3 is CASSTDRDYGYTF. The CDR3, as DNA: TGTGCCAGCAGCACCGACAGGGACTATGGCTACACCTTC.

This chain links TRBV4-2 with TRBJ2-1; no firm D call. The CDR3 loop spans 15 amino acids. The V gene lost 0 bases and the J gene lost 3 bases, with 9 bases spanning the gap. Germline loops: CDR1 LGHNA, CDR2 YNFKEQ. For the CDR3, the DNA is TGTGCCAGCAGCCAAGATGTCACAGACTACAATGAGCAGTTCTTC. Amino acids: CASSQDVTDYNEQFF.

This clone is a singleton in its sample. This sequence joins TRBV11-3 and TRBJ1-4, with 8 nucleotides matching TRBD1. Germline loops: CDR1 SGHNT, CDR2 YENEEA. Trimming cost V 6 bases and J 0 bases; bases outside gene matches: 6. This CDR3 comprises 16 residues. This chain's CDR3 is CASRSRQGSTNEKLFF. For the CDR3, the DNA is TGTGCCAGCAGATCCCGACAGGGGTCAACTAATGAAAAACTGTTTTTT.

The sample holds a few counts of this clone. The J gene is TRBJ2-5, the V gene TRBV2; D uncertain. In germline, CDR1 is SNHLY, CDR2 FYNNEI. V shed 7 bases and J shed 3 bases, with 12 bases lying between them. The length of the CDR3 is 13 residues. The CDR3 loop reads CASNTRLEETQYF. The CDR3 coding sequence is TGTGCCAGCAATACCAGGTTAGAAGAGACCCAGTACTTC.

V is TRBV29-1 and J is TRBJ2-3; the D gene is possibly TRBD1 (5 bases). This CDR3 is 12 amino acids long. Germline-derived CDR1 and CDR2 are SQVTM and ANQGSEA. The germline V and J ends were trimmed by 1 base and 5 bases, with 7 bases remaining between them. CDR3 sequence: CSVEVQGDTQYF. The CDR3 DNA is TGCAGCGTTGAAGTCCAGGGAGATACGCAGTATTTT.